These 12 T cell receptor beta chains came from one sample sequenced in a study of blood T cells in healthy people across ages. Combining a sample-barcoded 5' primer with a J-beta primer mix, a second PCR ran for roughly 6 to 12 cycles. A single record per CDR3 protein comes from TCRdb applying MiXCR to the 5' RACE reads. Of 980,000 or so distinct CDR3 sequences in the sample, about 48% were seen once. The material sequenced was blood. The receptor source for this set is a young man in good health.

This clonotype was found a few times. The J gene is TRBJ2-7, the V gene TRBV7-2; 10 bases agree with TRBD2. This CDR3 is built from 14 residues. The V gene end was trimmed by 3 bases and the J gene end by 5 bases; junction bases not matched to a gene: 4. CDR1 and CDR2 (germline): SGHTA, FQGNSA. CDR3 sequence reads: CASSFSGGTHEQYF. The CDR3 DNA follows: TGTGCCAGCAGCTTTAGCGGGGGGACCCACGAGCAGTACTTC.

The chain carries TRBV27 and TRBJ2-7; D remains ambiguous. CDR1 and CDR2 (germline): MNHEY, SMNVEV (reference sequence). The CDR3 consists of 13 residues. The V end was cut by 5 bases, the J end by 4 bases, with 12 bases between. The CDR3 is CASSDIEGYEQYF. The CDR3 DNA reads TGTGCCAGCAGTGATATCGAAGGTTACGAGCAGTACTTC.

The V call is TRBV30, the J call TRBJ2-1, with a possible D match to TRBD2 (7 bases). The germline gives CDR1 GTSNPN, CDR2 SVGIG (reference sequence). V was shortened by 0 bases and J by 5 bases, with 17 bases between the two germline ends. The CDR3 consists of 16 residues. This chain's CDR3 is CAWSVIRRGLHNEQFF. CDR3 bases: TGTGCCTGGAGTGTTATTAGGCGGGGGCTTCACAATGAGCAGTTCTTC.

V gene TRBV7-9 combines with J gene TRBJ2-1; D is possibly TRBD1 (5 bases). The CDR3 length is 15 residues. Germline assignment: CDR1 SEHNR and CDR2 FQNEAQ (reference sequence). The ends were cut back, 7 bases at V and 4 bases at J, with 17 bases in the middle. The CDR3 sequence: CASNDRQGSYNEQFF. The CDR3 DNA follows: TGTGCCAGCAACGACCGCCAGGGTTCATACAATGAGCAGTTCTTC. The whole variable domain, remainder taken from reference TRBV7-9 and TRBJ2-1, is DTGVSQNPRHKITKRGQNVTFRCDPISEHNRLYWYRQTLGQGPEFLTYFQNEAQLEKSRLLSDRFSAERPKGSFSTLEIQRTEQGDSAMYLCASNDRQGSYNEQFFGPGTRLTVL.

This clonotype was seen ten or more times. This chain uses TRBV27 with TRBJ2-1; 8 positions match TRBD2. From germline, CDR1 is MNHEY and CDR2 SMNVEV (reference sequence). The CDR3 totals 16 residues. V was clipped by 6 bases and J by 2 bases; unmatched bases: 9. CDR3 sequence reads: CASSPSGTRAYNEQFF. CDR3 DNA sequence: TGTGCCAGCAGCCCTTCCGGGACTAGGGCCTACAATGAGCAGTTCTTC.

The chain is built from TRBV4-3 and TRBJ2-5; D may be TRBD1 or TRBD2 (6 bases each). The V gene lost 1 base and the J gene lost 4 bases, with 10 bases spanning the gap. CDR3 size: 14 residues. The germline gives CDR1 LGHNA, CDR2 YSLEER. CDR3 amino acids: CASSQGRDIETQYF. The CDR3 DNA sequence: TGCGCCAGCAGCCAAGGGAGGGACATAGAGACCCAGTACTTC.

This clonotype was seen a few times. The chain joins TRBV20-1 to TRBJ2-5; 13 bases are a match to TRBD2. The CDR3 has 19 residues. Germline-derived CDR1 and CDR2 are DFQATT and SNEGSKA (reference sequence). Trimming at V came to 1 base and at J to 3 bases, leaving 14 bases not matched to a gene. The CDR3 loop is CSARGSAGLAGLLKETQYF. CDR3 sequence (DNA): TGCAGTGCTAGAGGTAGTGCGGGACTAGCGGGACTCCTCAAAGAGACCCAGTACTTC.

As to this clonotype: A much larger clone differs by one base, so this may be a read error. This sequence joins TRBV7-2 and TRBJ2-1; TRBD2 might be the D (7 bases). This CDR3 spans 12 amino acids. The V gene's germline CDR1 is SGHTA and CDR2 FQGNSA. V was shortened by 8 bases and J by 8 bases, with 13 bases between the two germline ends. CDR3 in DNA: TGTGCCAGCGGGGCGGGGGCAGATGAGCAGTTCTTC. Translated: CASGAGADEQFF.

This clonotype was counted at least ten times. The CDR3 sequence is CSAEGQVGANVLTF. The CDR3 bases are TGCAGTGCTGAAGGACAGGTGGGGGCCAACGTCCTGACTTTC. The V call is TRBV20-1, the J call TRBJ2-6; TRBD1 matches at 7 bases. CDR3 length: 14 residues. Trimming removed 5 bases from V and 4 bases from J; junction bases left unmatched: 5. Germline V gene data show CDR1 as DFQATT and CDR2 as SNEGSKA (reference sequence).

In this sample, this clonotype turned up a few times. J is TRBJ2-5 and V is TRBV12-3 or TRBV12-4; D gene uncertain. This CDR3 has 13 amino acids. Deletions cut 3 bases from V and 5 bases from J, with 10 bases between. This CDR3 reads CASSFFTTETQYF. For the CDR3, the DNA is TGTGCCAGCAGTTTCTTCACTACGGAGACCCAGTACTTC.

The rearrangement joins TRBV27 to TRBJ1-1; D not certain. The CDR3 is 13 amino acids. Trimming took off 2 bases at V and 6 bases at J, with 10 bases between the two ends. Germline values: CDR1 MNHEY, CDR2 SMNVEV (reference sequence). CDR3 sequence (DNA): TGTGCCAGCAGTTTACACGGACGGCCTGAAGCTTTCTTT. Residues: CASSLHGRPEAFF.

The rearrangement uses TRBV7-8 and TRBJ2-3; D is unresolved. V was clipped by 5 bases and J by 9 bases, with 12 bases between them. The CDR3 consists of 12 residues. From germline, CDR1 is SGHVS and CDR2 FQNEAQ. Here the CDR3 DNA reads TGTGCCAGCAGCCAGCACCACGACACGCAGTATTTT. Its protein product is CASSQHHDTQYF.